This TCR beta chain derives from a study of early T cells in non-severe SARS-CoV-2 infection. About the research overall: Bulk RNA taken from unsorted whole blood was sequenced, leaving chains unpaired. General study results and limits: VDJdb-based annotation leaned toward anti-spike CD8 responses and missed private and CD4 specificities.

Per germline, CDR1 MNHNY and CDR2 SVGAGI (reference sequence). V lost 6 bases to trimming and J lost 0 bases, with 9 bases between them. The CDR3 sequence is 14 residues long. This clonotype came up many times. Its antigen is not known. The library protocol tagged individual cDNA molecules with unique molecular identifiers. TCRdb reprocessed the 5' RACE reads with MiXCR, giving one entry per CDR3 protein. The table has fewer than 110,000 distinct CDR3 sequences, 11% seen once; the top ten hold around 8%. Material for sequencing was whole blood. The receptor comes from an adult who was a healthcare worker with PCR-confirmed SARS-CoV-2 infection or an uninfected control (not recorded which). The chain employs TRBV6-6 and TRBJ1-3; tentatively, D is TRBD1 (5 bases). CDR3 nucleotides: TGTGCCAGCAGGAGCAGGGTCTCTGGAAACACCATATATTTT. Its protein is CASRSRVSGNTIYF.